These 8 T cell receptor beta chains share one sample of origin, sequenced in a study of blood T cells in healthy people across ages (dated by TCRdb to the mid-2010s). Library creation used 5' RACE. Instrument on record: Illumina HiSeq 2500. A second PCR of 7 to 11 cycles was performed with a sample-barcoded 5' primer and a J-beta primer mix. The raw public reads went through TCRdb reprocessing: fastp at Q25, MiXCR clone calling, in-frame beta chains kept. Entries that share a CDR3 protein sequence are merged under the most common genes and DNA. The sample has over 1.5 million distinct CDR3 sequences on record, about 49% of them singletons. The ten largest account for about 2.1% of the sample. The sequenced material came from blood. These receptors were taken from a woman aged 40-49 years in good health.

This chain uses TRBV27 with TRBJ1-2, with TRBD1 matching over 9 bases. CDR1 is MNHEY, CDR2 SMNVEV, per germline (reference sequence). This CDR3 is built from 15 residues. J gave up 3 bases and V 2 bases, and 4 bases lay outside the gene matches. The CDR3 sequence: CASSLHRGLYYGYTF. CDR3 bases: TGTGCCAGCAGTTTACACAGGGGGCTATACTATGGCTACACCTTC.

The chain uses TRBV4-2 and TRBJ2-1; 10 positions match TRBD2. CDR1 is LGHNA, CDR2 YNFKEQ, per germline. The CDR3 contains 16 residues. Trimming at V came to 1 base and at J to 6 bases, leaving 6 bases not matched to a gene. Here the CDR3 DNA reads TGTGCCAGCAGCCAAGTAGCGGGGGGCTCGGTCAATGAGCAGTTCTTC. This encodes CASSQVAGGSVNEQFF.

The gene calls are TRBV18 and TRBJ1-5; the match to TRBD1 covers 7 bases. V lost 4 bases to trimming and J lost 7 bases; unmatched junction nucleotides: 10. The CDR3 runs to 15 residues. From germline, CDR1 is KGHSH and CDR2 LQKENI. CDR3 amino acids: CASSQGADNGQPQHF. In DNA, the CDR3 is TGTGCCAGCTCACAGGGGGCGGACAACGGACAGCCCCAGCATTTT.

The rearrangement joins TRBV10-1 to TRBJ1-6; D is unresolved. This CDR3 spans 14 amino acids. The germline V and J ends were trimmed by 3 bases and 4 bases, with 7 bases remaining between them. CDR1 is WNHNN, CDR2 SYGVQD, per germline (reference sequence). The CDR3 here is CASSEREYNSPLHF. The DNA of the CDR3 is TGCGCCAGCAGTGAACGGGAGTATAATTCACCCCTCCACTTT.

The genes are TRBV12-3 or TRBV12-4 and TRBJ1-2; a possible D gene is TRBD1 (5 bases). This CDR3 is built from 14 residues. Trimming removed 3 bases from V and 5 bases from J, with 13 bases in between. CDR3: CASSLGREGYGYTF. In DNA form, the CDR3 reads TGTGCCAGCAGTTTGGGCAGGGAAGGGTATGGCTACACCTTC.

In this sample, this clonotype turned up many times. The V and J genes are TRBV29-1 and TRBJ2-5; D call uncertain. Per germline, CDR1 SQVTM and CDR2 ANQGSEA. The CDR3 length is 12 residues. In DNA form, the CDR3 reads TGCACCGTCTCCGGGCCCCAAGAGACCCAGTACTTC. Translating it yields CTVSGPQETQYF. The variable domain in full, completed from reference TRBV29-1 and TRBJ2-5, reads SAVISQKPSRDICQRGTSLTIQCQVDSQVTMMFWYRQQPGQSLTLIATANQGSEATYESGFVIDKFPISRPNLTFSTLTVSNMSPEDSSIYLCTVSGPQETQYFGPGTRLLVL.

This clonotype was observed a handful of times. The rearrangement joins TRBV6-6 to TRBJ2-7, with a tentative D call TRBD2 (5 bases). V dropped 0 bases and J dropped 4 bases, with 10 bases sitting between them. The germline gives CDR1 MNHNY, CDR2 SVGAGI (reference sequence). The CDR3 length is 14 residues. The CDR3 reads CASSYSIPGYEQYF. Here the CDR3 DNA reads TGTGCCAGCAGTTACTCGATTCCGGGATACGAGCAGTACTTC.

The chain employs TRBV12-3 or TRBV12-4 and TRBJ2-6; the D call may be TRBD1 or TRBD2 (5 bases each). V lost 7 bases to trimming and J lost 1 base, with 11 bases between them. There are 15 residues in the CDR3. CDR3 DNA: TGTGCCAGCACCCGGGGCGAGTCTGGGGCCAACGTCCTGACTTTC. This encodes CASTRGESGANVLTF.